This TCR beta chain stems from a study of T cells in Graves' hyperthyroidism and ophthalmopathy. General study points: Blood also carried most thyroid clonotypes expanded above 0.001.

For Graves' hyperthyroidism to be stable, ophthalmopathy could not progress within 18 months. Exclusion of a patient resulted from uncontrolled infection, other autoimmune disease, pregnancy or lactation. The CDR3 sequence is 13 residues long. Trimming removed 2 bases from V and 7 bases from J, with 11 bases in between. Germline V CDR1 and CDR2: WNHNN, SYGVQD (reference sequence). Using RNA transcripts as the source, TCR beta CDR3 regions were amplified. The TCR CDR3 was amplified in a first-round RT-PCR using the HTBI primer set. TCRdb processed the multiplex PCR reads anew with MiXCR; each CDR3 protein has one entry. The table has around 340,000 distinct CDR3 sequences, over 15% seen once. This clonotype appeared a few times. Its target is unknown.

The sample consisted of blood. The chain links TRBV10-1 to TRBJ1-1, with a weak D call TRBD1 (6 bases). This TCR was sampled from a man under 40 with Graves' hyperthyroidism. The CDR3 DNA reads TGCGCCAGCAGTGAGCGGGACAAATATGAAGCTTTCTTT. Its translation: CASSERDKYEAFF.